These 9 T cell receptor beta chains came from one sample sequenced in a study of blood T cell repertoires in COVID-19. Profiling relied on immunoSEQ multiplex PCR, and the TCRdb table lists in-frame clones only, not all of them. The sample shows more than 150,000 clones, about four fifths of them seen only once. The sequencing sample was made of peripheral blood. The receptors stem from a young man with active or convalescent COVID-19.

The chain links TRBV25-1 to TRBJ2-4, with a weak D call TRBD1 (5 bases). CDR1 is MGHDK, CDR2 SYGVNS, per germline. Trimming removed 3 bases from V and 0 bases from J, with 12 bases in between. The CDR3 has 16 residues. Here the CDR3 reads CASSDQRGLAKNIQYF. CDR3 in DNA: TGTGCCAGCAGTGACCAAAGGGGTCTAGCCAAAAACATTCAGTACTTC.

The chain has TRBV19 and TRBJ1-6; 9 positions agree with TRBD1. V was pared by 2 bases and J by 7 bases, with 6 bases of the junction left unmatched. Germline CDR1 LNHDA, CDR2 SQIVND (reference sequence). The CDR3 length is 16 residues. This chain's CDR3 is CASSIIPGQGNSPLHF. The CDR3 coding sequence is TGTGCCAGTAGTATAATCCCAGGACAGGGGAATTCACCCCTCCACTTT.

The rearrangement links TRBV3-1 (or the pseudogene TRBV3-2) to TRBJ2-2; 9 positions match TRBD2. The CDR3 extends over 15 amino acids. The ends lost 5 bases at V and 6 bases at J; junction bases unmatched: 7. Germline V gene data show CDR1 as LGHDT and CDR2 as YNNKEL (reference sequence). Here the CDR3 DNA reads TGTGCCAGCAGCGTGGGACTAGCAGGTCCCGGGGAGCTGTTTTTT. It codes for CASSVGLAGPGELFF.

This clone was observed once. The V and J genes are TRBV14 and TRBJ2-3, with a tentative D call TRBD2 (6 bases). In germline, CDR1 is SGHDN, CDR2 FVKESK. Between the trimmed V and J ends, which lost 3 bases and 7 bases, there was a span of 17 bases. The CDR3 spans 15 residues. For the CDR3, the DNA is TGTGCCAGCAGCCAGCGGGGTGCGCTATTAAATACGCAGTATTTT. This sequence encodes CASSQRGALLNTQYF.

In nucleotides, the CDR3 is TGTGCCAGCAGTTTTATTTCTCATGGCTACACCTTC. Residues: CASSFISHGYTF. J is TRBJ1-2 and V is TRBV12-3 or TRBV12-4; D unclear. V lost 3 bases and J 6 bases, leaving 8 bases between the germline ends. The length of the CDR3 is 12 residues.

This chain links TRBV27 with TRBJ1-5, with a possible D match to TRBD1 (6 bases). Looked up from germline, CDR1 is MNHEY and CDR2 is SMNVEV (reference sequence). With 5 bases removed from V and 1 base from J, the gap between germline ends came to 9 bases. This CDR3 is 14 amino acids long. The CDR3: CASSLGQSNQPQHF. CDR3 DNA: TGTGCCAGCAGTCTTGGACAGAGCAATCAGCCCCAGCATTTT.

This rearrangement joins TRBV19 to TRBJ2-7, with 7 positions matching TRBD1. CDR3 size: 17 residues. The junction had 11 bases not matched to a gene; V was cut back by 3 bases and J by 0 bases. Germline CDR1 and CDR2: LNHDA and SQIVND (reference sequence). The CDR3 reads CASSMAGGYGPSYEQYF. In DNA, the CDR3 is TGTGCCAGTAGTATGGCAGGGGGTTATGGGCCCTCCTACGAGCAGTACTTC.

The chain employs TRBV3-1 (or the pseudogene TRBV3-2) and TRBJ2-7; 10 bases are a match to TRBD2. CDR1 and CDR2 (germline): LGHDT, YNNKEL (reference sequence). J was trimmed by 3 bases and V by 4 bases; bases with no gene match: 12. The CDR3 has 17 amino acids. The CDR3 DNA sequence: TGTGCCAGCAGCCGTTCTAGGAAACTAGCGGGGAACTACGAGCAGTACTTC. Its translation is CASSRSRKLAGNYEQYF.

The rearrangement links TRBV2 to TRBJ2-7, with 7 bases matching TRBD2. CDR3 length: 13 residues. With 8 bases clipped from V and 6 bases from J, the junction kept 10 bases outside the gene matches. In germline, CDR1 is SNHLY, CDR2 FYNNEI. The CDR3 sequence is CASRSGTGGEQYF. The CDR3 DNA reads TGTGCCAGCCGCTCCGGGACGGGGGGCGAGCAGTACTTC.